The present TCR beta chain was sequenced within a study of OX40 agonist ivuxolimab in advanced cancers. The CDR3 is made up of 17 amino acids. From germline, CDR1 is MNHEY and CDR2 SMNVEV (reference sequence). The V and J ends lost 5 bases and 0 bases respectively, with 17 bases between them. Libraries were prepared by immunoSEQ multiplex PCR; TCRdb keeps only in-frame clonotypes and omits some of them. Among 55,000 to 65,000 clones listed, about 85% were seen once. Study-level findings and limits: Not determined was the antigen specificity of the expanded peripheral T cells.

For this clone: The antigen remains unidentified.

This receptor was obtained from an adult with an advanced solid tumor such as melanoma, head and neck, liver or kidney cancer. The chain has TRBV27 and TRBJ2-1, with D possibly TRBD1 on 6 matching bases. Sequences were derived from CD4+ or CD8+ T cells sorted from blood, sampled in a trial of the OX40 agonist ivuxolimab. CDR3 protein: CASSPRPTGFSYNEQFF. The CDR3 nucleotides are TGTGCCAGCAGTCCTCGTCCAACAGGGTTCTCCTACAATGAGCAGTTCTTC.